This is a list of T cell receptor beta chains from one sample in a study of blood T cell repertoires in COVID-19. Assay used: immunoSEQ multiplex PCR; TCRdb lists only in-frame clones, some missing. The sample contains roughly 150,000 clones, roughly 88% of which appear only once. The sequenced material came from peripheral blood. The receptors derive from a man aged 18 to 30 with COVID-19, enrolled during active disease. Each CDR3 is given with its conserved first and last residue. D genes are given only for firm matches. Size tells how often a clone was seen (once, few, many) or the class of an expanded clone, and some rows leave it out.

D gene	clone size	V gene	J gene	CDR3 DNA	CDR3 protein
.	few	TRBV27	TRBJ2-7	TGTGCCAGAAGGGGATTCTCCTACGAGCAGTACTTC	CARRGFSYEQYF
TRBD2	once	TRBV29-1	TRBJ2-7	TGCAGCGTAGGGACTAGCGGGTCCTACGAGCAGTACTTC	CSVGTSGSYEQYF
.	.	TRBV28	TRBJ1-5	TGTGCCAGCAGTCCCGGGGGTTACGATCAGCCCCAGCATTTT	CASSPGGYDQPQHF
.	.	TRBV7-9	TRBJ2-5	TGTGCCAGCAGCCTCGACATCCAAGAGACCCAGTACTTC	CASSLDIQETQYF
.	few	TRBV10-1	TRBJ1-3	TGCGCCAGCAGTGAGTCCGGTGGAAACACCATATATTTT	CASSESGGNTIYF
TRBD1	few	TRBV7-2	TRBJ1-1	TGTGCCAGCAGCTTCCGGGACAGTGGGAACACTGAAGCTTTCTTT	CASSFRDSGNTEAFF
TRBD2	once	TRBV7-9	TRBJ2-5	TGTGCCAGCAGCTGGGAACTAGCGGGAGGGGAGACCCAGTACTTC	CASSWELAGGETQYF
TRBD1	.	TRBV5-5	TRBJ1-3	TGTGCCAGCAGCTTCGCACCGGGACAGGGGGACACCATATATTTT	CASSFAPGQGDTIYF
.	.	TRBV13	TRBJ2-1	TGTGCCAGCAGGGCAGGGGAACTCTCCTACAATGAGCAGTTCTTC	CASRAGELSYNEQFF
.	once	TRBV7-9	TRBJ1-3	TGTGCCAGCAGCCGCGTGTTCGTCTCTGGAAACACCATATATTTT	CASSRVFVSGNTIYF
TRBD2	.	TRBV7-8	TRBJ2-5	TGTGCCAGCAGCCGAGGGAGGGGGACTAGCGGGCAAGAGACCCAGTACTTC	CASSRGRGTSGQETQYF
.	.	TRBV6-5	TRBJ2-7	TGTGCCAGCAGTTACTACAGGGACTCCTACGAGCAGTACTTC	CASSYYRDSYEQYF
TRBD1	.	TRBV25-1	TRBJ2-2	TGTGCCAGCAGTGAATGGCGGGACAGGGAGAACACCGGGGAGCTGTTTTTT	CASSEWRDRENTGELFF
.	few	TRBV10-3	TRBJ2-7	TGTGCCATCAGACCTGCGGGACAGTCCTACGAGCAGTACTTC	CAIRPAGQSYEQYF
TRBD1	.	TRBV9	TRBJ1-5	TGTGCCAGCAGCGTAGAGGGGACAGATAATCAGCCCCAGCATTTT	CASSVEGTDNQPQHF
.	.	TRBV4-1	TRBJ1-1	TGCGCCAGCAGCCAAGCAGGGAACACTGAAGCTTTCTTT	CASSQAGNTEAFF
.	.	TRBV27	TRBJ1-6	TGTGCCAGCAGCAGGCAGGGTAATTCACCCCTCCACTTT	CASSRQGNSPLHF
.	.	TRBV27	TRBJ2-2	TGTGCCAGCAGCAGTTTTCCCCCGACCACTACGGATCCGAACACCGGGGAGCTGTTTTTT	CASSSFPPTTTDPNTGELFF
.	.	TRBV5-1	TRBJ2-1	TGCGCCAGCAGCCGGGACATCGAGCAGTTCTTC	CASSRDIEQFF
TRBD2	.	TRBV3-1/TRBV3-2	TRBJ2-2	TGTGCCAGCAGTCCCAGAGCGGGAGGGGACACCGGGGAGCTGTTTTTT	CASSPRAGGDTGELFF
TRBD1	.	TRBV5-1	TRBJ2-2	TGCGCCAGCACCCCGCCGGGGCAGGGGGACACCGGGGAGCTGTTTTTT	CASTPPGQGDTGELFF
TRBD1	.	TRBV6-5	TRBJ2-7	TGTGCCAGCAGTTACGGACAGGGCTCCAACGAGCAGTACTTC	CASSYGQGSNEQYF
TRBD1	.	TRBV5-1	TRBJ2-3	TGCGCCAGCAGCGTCGGGACAGGGAGGGGCACAGATACGCAGTATTTT	CASSVGTGRGTDTQYF
TRBD1	.	TRBV7-2	TRBJ1-2	TGTGCCAGCAGCTTAGCACTAACACCGGGACAGGGGGGCTACACCTTC	CASSLALTPGQGGYTF
TRBD1	.	TRBV9	TRBJ1-2	TGTGCCAGCTACTCCGGGACAGGGGACCTCTATGGCTACACCTTC	CASYSGTGDLYGYTF
TRBD2	few	TRBV9	TRBJ2-1	TGTGCCAGCAGCGTCCTGACTAGCGGTTACAATGAGCAGTTCTTC	CASSVLTSGYNEQFF
TRBD1	.	TRBV6-5	TRBJ2-5	TGTGCCAGCAGCTGGACAGGGTTTGAGACCCAGTACTTC	CASSWTGFETQYF
.	.	TRBV7-3	TRBJ2-7	TGTGCCAGCAGCTTGGATAACAGATCCCACCAGCAGTACTTC	CASSLDNRSHQQYF
TRBD1	.	TRBV7-2	TRBJ2-3	TGTGCCAGCAGCTTAGACAGGGGGCAAGATACGCAGTATTTT	CASSLDRGQDTQYF
.	.	TRBV3-1/TRBV3-2	TRBJ1-3	TGTGCCAGCAGCCAAGCCTCAGGGATCGGAAACACCATATATTTT	CASSQASGIGNTIYF
TRBD1	.	TRBV7-9	TRBJ1-6	TGTGCCAGCAGCGGCCGGGACAGGGGAGGATCACCCCTCCACTTT	CASSGRDRGGSPLHF
TRBD2	.	TRBV27	TRBJ2-1	TGTGCCAGCAGTTTTCTTGATAGCGGGAGCCGGGATGAGCAGTTCTTC	CASSFLDSGSRDEQFF
.	.	TRBV6-2/TRBV6-3	TRBJ1-5	TGTGCCAGCAGTACGCGGGGGCGCAAGGTTGACAATCAGCCCCAGCATTTT	CASSTRGRKVDNQPQHF
TRBD2	once	TRBV5-1	TRBJ2-3	TGCGCCAGCAGCCTCCGGACTAGCGGGATGATAGATACGCAGTATTTT	CASSLRTSGMIDTQYF
.	.	TRBV10-3	TRBJ1-5	TGTGCCATCAGTGAGGGGGAGTCGGGCAATCAGCCCCAGCATTTT	CAISEGESGNQPQHF
TRBD2	few	TRBV11-2	TRBJ2-2	TGTGCCAGCACCCACAGACGGGAGGGTTGGAGCACCGGGGAGCTGTTTTTT	CASTHRREGWSTGELFF
.	.	TRBV18	TRBJ2-2	TGTGCCAGCTCACCACCGAGGCCACGGGGCACCGGGGAGCTGTTTTTT	CASSPPRPRGTGELFF
.	.	TRBV9	TRBJ1-1	TGTGCCAGCAGCGGGCGGACAGACTCTCACACTGAAGCTTTCTTT	CASSGRTDSHTEAFF
TRBD1	.	TRBV16	TRBJ1-3	TGTGCCAGCAGCCGGGACAGGGGAGGAAACACCATATATTTT	CASSRDRGGNTIYF